This T cell receptor beta chain derives from a study of cytomegalovirus exposure and HLA in healthy donors. In the study overall: Most genotyped donors, approximately 81% of about 400, had Caucasian-associated genetic ancestry.

CDR1 and CDR2 from the germline V gene are KGHSH and LQKENI. V lost 1 base to trimming and J lost 0 bases, with 12 bases between them. CDR3 length: 16 amino acids. General study results and limits: An ancestry cluster, one associated with Asian ancestry, reportedly showed fewer N-insertions than the approximately 700-donor mean in a later analysis. Specificity of three CMV-associated chains for CMV antigens was verified in vitro. Cytomegalovirus-associated TCR beta chains were listed, numbering more than 150.

PCR involved 60 Vbeta and 13 Jbeta primers. The method was immunoSEQ multiplex PCR; TCRdb's version includes in-frame clones alone and lacks a portion of them. The table includes about 150,000 clones, about 81% detected once. In the case of this clone: Its antigen is still unknown.

The sample comprised PBMCs. The gene calls are TRBV18 and TRBJ1-2, with TRBD1 as a possible D gene (5 bases). This sequence originates from a man younger than 45 in good health and CMV-seronegative. The CDR3 coding sequence is TGTGCCAGCTCACCACGGGCAGGGCTCGCTAACTATGGCTACACCTTC. It yields the protein CASSPRAGLANYGYTF.